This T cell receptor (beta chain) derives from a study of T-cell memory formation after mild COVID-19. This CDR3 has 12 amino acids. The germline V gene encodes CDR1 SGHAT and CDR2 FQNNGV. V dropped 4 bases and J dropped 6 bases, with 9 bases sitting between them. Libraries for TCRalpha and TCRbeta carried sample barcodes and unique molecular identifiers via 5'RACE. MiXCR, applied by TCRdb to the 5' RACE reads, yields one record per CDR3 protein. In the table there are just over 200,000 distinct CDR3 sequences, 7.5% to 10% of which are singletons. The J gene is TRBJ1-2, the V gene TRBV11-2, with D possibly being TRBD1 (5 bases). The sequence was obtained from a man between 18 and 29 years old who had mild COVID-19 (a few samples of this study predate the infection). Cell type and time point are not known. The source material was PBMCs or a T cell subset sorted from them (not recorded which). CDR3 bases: TGTGCCAGCAGCTGGGGCGGCGATGGCTACACCTTC. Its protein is CASSWGGDGYTF.